This T cell receptor beta chain was identified during a study of T cells in Graves' hyperthyroidism and ophthalmopathy. This clonotype has just a few counts. The PBMCs were taken from 10 ml of fresh peripheral blood. RNA transcripts yielded amplified TCR beta CDR3 regions. HTBI primers drove first-round RT-PCR of the TCR CDR3. TCRdb used MiXCR to reprocess the multiplex PCR reads, holding one entry per CDR3 protein. The profile shows some 770,000 distinct CDR3 sequences, 15% to 20% of them singletons. Unmatched junction bases numbered 7, after V lost 1 base and J lost 8 bases. This CDR3 is 16 amino acids long. Germline values: CDR1 KGHDR, CDR2 SFDVKD.

This receptor was taken from a young man with Graves' hyperthyroidism. The rearrangement links TRBV24-1 to TRBJ2-1; 10 bases line up with TRBD2. What was sequenced was blood. The chain's CDR3 is CATSDFTSGILHEQFF. CDR3 bases: TGTGCCACCAGTGATTTTACTAGCGGGATCCTCCATGAGCAGTTCTTC.